The 4 T cell receptor beta chains in this list originate from one sample, sequenced in a study of T cells in Graves' hyperthyroidism and ophthalmopathy. TCR beta CDR3 sequences were amplified from RNA transcripts. The HTBI primer set drove a first-round RT-PCR of the TCR CDR3. TCRdb re-analysed the multiplex PCR reads in MiXCR, keeping a single row per CDR3 protein. The data hold 600,000 to 900,000 distinct CDR3 sequences, with around 15% observed a single time. The sample taken for sequencing was blood. The receptor set was obtained from a young man with Graves' hyperthyroidism.

This clonotype was seen only a few times. The V and J genes are TRBV6-5 and TRBJ2-2, with a possible D match to TRBD2 (5 bases). Germline V gene data show CDR1 as MNHEY and CDR2 as SVGAGI. This CDR3 region has 17 residues. V gave up 8 bases and J gave up 4 bases, with 23 bases separating them. This chain's CDR3 is CASGSEGTDGGTGELFF. The CDR3 nucleotides are TGTGCCAGCGGTTCAGAGGGCACGGACGGTGGCACCGGGGAGCTGTTTTTT.

As for this clonotype: A much larger clone is a single base away; this may be a read error. The chain is built from TRBV27 and TRBJ2-6; the D gene is possibly TRBD1 (5 bases). Germline V lookup: CDR1 MNHEY, CDR2 SMNVEV (reference sequence). The CDR3 covers 15 residues. The CDR3 loop reads CASSLWQSGANVLIF. Written as DNA, the CDR3 is TGTGCCAGCAGTTTATGGCAGTCTGGGGCCAACGTCCTGATTTTC.

The V gene is TRBV29-1, the J gene TRBJ2-7; 7 nucleotides align to TRBD2. V trimming: 4 bases; J trimming: 4 bases; junction bases outside the gene matches: 10. This CDR3 has 14 amino acids. In germline, CDR1 is SQVTM, CDR2 ANQGSEA. The DNA for the CDR3 is TGCAGCGTTGTCCTGGCGGGGGTTAGTTACGAGCAGTACTTC. Translating it yields CSVVLAGVSYEQYF.

There are many counts of this clonotype. Here the CDR3 reads CASSFTPAGGPYEQYF. The CDR3 region has the DNA TGTGCCAGCAGTTTTACCCCAGCGGGAGGGCCCTACGAGCAGTACTTC. V usage is TRBV28 and J usage is TRBJ2-7; 10 bases are a match to TRBD2. V trimming: 3 bases; J trimming: 2 bases; junction bases outside the gene matches: 7. CDR3 length: 16 amino acids. Germline V gene data show CDR1 as MDHEN and CDR2 as SYDVKM.